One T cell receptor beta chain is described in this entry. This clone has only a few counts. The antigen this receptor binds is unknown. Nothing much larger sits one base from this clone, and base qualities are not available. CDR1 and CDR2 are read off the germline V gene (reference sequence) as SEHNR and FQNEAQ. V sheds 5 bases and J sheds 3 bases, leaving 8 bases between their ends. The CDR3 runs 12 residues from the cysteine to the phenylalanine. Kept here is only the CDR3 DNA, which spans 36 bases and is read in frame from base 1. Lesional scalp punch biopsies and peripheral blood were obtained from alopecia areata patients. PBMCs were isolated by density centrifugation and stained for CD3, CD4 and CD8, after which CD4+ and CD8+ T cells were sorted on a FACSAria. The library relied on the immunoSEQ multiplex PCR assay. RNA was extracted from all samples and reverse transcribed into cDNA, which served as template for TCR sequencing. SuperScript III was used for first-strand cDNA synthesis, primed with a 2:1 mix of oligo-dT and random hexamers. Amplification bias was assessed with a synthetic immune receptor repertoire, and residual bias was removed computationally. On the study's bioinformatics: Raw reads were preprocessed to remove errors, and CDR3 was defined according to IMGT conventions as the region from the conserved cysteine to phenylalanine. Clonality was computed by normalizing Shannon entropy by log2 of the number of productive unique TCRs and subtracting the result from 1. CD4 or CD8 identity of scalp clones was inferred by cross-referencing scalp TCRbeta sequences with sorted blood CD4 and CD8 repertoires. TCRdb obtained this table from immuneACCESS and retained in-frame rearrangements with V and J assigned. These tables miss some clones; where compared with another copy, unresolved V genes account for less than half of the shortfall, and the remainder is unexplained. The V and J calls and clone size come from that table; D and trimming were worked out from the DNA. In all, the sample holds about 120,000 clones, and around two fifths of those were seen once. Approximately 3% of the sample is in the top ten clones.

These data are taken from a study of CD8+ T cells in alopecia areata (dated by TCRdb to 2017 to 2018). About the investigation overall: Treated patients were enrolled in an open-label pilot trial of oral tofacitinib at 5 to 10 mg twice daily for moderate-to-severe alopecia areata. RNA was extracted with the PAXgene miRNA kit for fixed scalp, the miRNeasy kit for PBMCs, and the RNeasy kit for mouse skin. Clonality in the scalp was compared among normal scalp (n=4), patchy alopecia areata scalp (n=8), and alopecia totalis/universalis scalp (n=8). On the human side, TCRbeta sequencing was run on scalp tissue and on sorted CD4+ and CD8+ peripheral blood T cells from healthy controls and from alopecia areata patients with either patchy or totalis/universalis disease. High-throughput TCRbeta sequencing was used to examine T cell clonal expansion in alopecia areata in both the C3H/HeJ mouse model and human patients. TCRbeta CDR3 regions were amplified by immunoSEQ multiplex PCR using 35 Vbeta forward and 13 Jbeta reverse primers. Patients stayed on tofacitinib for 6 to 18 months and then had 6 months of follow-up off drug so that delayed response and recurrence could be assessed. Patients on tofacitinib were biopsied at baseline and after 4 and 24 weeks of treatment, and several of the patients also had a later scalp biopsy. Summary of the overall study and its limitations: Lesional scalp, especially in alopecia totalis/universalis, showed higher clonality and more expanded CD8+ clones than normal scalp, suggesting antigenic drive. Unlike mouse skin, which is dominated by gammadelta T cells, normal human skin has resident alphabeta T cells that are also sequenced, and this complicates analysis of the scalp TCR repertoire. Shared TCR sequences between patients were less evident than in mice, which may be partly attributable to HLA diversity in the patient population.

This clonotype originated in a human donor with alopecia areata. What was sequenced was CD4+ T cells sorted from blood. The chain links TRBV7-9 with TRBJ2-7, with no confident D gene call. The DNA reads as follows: TGTGCCAGCAGCCTTTCAATCTACGAGCAGTACTTC. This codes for CASSLSIYEQYF.